This entry is about one T cell receptor (beta chain). The sample originates from a study of blood T cell repertoires in COVID-19. Across the whole study: Samples taken during acute and convalescent COVID-19 were collected in the United States, Italy and Spain.

The data were produced by immunoSEQ multiplex PCR, yet TCRdb's version contains in-frame clones alone and is incomplete. The top ten clones hold around 3.3% of a sample with roughly 100,000 clones, about 90% of them seen once. The sample comprised peripheral blood. This clonotype was obtained from a man aged 50 or older in a cohort sampled during active COVID-19.

The CDR3 DNA reads as TGTGCCAGTAGTCCTTCTTATTGGCAGGTGAACAATGAGCAGTTCTTC. This codes for CASSPSYWQVNNEQFF. The chain links TRBV19 to TRBJ2-1; D uncertain. CDR3 size: 16 residues. V lost 5 bases to trimming and J lost 5 bases, with 19 bases between them. Germline values: CDR1 LNHDA, CDR2 SQIVND (reference sequence). Full variable domain (remainder filled in from reference TRBV19 and TRBJ2-1): DGGITQSPKYLFRKEGQNVTLSCEQNLNHDAMYWYRQDPGQGLRLIYYSQIVNDFQKGDIAEGYSVSREKKESFPLTVTSAQKNPTAFYLCASSPSYWQVNNEQFFGPGTRLTVL.